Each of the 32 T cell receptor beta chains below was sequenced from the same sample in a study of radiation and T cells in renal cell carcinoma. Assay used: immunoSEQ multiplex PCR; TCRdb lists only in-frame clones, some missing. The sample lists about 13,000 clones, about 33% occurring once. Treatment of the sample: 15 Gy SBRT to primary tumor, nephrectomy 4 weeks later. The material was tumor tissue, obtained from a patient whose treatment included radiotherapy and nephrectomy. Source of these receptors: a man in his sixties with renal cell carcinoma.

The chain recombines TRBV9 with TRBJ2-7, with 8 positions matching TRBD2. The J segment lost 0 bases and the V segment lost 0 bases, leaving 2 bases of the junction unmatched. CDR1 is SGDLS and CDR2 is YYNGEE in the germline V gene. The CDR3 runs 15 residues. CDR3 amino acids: CASSVAGGASYEQYF. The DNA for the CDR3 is TGTGCCAGCAGCGTAGCGGGGGGGGCCTCCTACGAGCAGTACTTC.

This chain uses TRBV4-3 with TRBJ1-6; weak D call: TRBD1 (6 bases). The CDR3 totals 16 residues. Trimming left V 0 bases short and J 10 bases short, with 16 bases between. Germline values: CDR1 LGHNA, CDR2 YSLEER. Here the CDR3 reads CASSQDQTGLGSPLHF. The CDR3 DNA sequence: TGCGCCAGCAGCCAAGACCAAACAGGGTTAGGCTCACCCCTCCACTTT.

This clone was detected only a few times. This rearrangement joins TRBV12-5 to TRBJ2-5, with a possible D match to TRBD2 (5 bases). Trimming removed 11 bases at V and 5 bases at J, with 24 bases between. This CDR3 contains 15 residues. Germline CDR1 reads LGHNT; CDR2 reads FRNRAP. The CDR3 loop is CAHRLATFTGETQYF. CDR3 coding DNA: TGTGCTCATCGTCTAGCTACGTTCACGGGGGAGACCCAGTACTTC.

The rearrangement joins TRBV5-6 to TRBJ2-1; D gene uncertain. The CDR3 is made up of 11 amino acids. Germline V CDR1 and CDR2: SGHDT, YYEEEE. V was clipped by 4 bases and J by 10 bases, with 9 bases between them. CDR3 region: CASSAIQEQFF. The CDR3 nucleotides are TGTGCCAGCAGCGCCATCCAAGAGCAGTTCTTC.

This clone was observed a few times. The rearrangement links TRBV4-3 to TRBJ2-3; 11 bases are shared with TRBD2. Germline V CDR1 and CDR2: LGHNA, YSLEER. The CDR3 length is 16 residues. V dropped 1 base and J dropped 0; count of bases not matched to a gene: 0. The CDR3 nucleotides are TGCGCCAGCAGCCAAGGACTAGCGGGGAGCACAGATACGCAGTATTTT. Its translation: CASSQGLAGSTDTQYF.

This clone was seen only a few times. In nucleotides, the CDR3 is TGTGCCATCAGTGAGATGACGAACACTGAAGCTTTCTTT. Translating it yields CAISEMTNTEAFF. The chain recombines TRBV10-3 with TRBJ1-1; D remains unclear. The CDR3 consists of 13 residues. V was cut by 2 bases and J by 1 base, with 5 bases left in between. Germline assignment: CDR1 ENHRY and CDR2 SYGVKD.

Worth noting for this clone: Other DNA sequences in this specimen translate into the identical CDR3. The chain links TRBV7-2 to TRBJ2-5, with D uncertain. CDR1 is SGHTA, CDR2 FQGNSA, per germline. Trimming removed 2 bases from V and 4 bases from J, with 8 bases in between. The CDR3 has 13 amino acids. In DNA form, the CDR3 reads TGTGCCAGCAGCTTATCCCTCGGAGAGACCCAGTACTTC. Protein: CASSLSLGETQYF. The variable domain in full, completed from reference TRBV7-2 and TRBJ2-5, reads GAGVSQSPSNKVTEKGKDVELRCDPISGHTALYWYRQSLGQGLEFLIYFQGNSAPDKSGLPSDRFSAERTGGSVSTLTIQRTQQEDSAVYLCASSLSLGETQYFGPGTRLLVL.

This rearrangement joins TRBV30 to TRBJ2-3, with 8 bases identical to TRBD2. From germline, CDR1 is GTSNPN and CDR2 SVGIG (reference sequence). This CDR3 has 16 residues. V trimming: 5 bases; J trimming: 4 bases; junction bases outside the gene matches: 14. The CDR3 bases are TGTGCCTGGCAACGAGCGGGAGAGGGGGTTGCAGATACGCAGTATTTT. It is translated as CAWQRAGEGVADTQYF.

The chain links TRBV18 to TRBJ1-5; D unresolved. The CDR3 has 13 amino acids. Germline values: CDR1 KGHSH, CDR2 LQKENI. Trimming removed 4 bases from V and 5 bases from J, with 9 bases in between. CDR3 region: CASSLEVDQPQHF. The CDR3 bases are TGTGCCAGCTCACTGGAGGTGGATCAGCCCCAGCATTTT.

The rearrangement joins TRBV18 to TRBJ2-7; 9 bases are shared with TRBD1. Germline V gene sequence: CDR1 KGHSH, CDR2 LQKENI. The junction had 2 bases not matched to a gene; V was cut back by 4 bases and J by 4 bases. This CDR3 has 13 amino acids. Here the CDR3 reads CASSLGQGYEQYF. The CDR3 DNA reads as TGTGCCAGCTCACTTGGACAGGGGTACGAGCAGTACTTC.

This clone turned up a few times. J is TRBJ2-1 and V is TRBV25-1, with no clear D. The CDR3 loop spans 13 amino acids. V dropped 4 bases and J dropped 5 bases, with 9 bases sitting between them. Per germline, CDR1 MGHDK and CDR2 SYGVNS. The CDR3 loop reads CASSGPIHNEQFF. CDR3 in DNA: TGTGCCAGCAGTGGACCGATCCACAATGAGCAGTTCTTC.

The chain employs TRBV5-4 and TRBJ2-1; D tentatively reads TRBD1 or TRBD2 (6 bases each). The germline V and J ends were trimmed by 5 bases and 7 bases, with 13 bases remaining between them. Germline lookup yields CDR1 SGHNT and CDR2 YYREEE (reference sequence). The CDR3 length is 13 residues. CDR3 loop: CASRRGQGNEQFF. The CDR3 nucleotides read TGTGCCAGCAGGCGGGGTCAGGGGAATGAGCAGTTCTTC. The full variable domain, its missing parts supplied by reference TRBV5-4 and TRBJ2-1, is ETGVTQSPTHLIKTRGQQVTLRCSSQSGHNTVSWYQQALGQGPQFIFQYYREEENGRGNFPPRFSGLQFPNYSSELNVNALELDDSALYLCASRRGQGNEQFFGPGTRLTVL.

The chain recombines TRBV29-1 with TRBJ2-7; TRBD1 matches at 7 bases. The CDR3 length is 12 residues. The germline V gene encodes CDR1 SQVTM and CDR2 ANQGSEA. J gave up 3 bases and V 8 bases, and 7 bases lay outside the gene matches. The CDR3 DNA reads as TGCAGCATAAGGGACAGCGGCTACGAGCAGTACGTC. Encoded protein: CSIRDSGYEQYV.

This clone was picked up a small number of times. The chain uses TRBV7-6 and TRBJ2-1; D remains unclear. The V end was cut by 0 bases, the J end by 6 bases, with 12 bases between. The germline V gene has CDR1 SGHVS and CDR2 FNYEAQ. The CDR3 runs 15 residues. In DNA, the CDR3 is TGTGCCAGCAGCTTAGCGGGAATGACGACCAATGAGCAGTTCTTC. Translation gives CASSLAGMTTNEQFF.

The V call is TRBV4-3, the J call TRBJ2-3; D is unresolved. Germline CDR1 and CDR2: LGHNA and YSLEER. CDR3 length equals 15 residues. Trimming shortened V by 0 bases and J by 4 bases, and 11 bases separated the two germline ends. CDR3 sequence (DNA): TGCGCCAGCAGCCAAGATTCCCTGAGAGCAGATACGCAGTATTTT. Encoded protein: CASSQDSLRADTQYF.

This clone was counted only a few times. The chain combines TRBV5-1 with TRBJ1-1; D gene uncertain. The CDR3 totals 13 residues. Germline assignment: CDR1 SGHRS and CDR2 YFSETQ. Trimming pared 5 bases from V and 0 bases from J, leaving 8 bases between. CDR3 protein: CASRGRMNTEAFF. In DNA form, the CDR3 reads TGCGCCAGCAGGGGCAGGATGAACACTGAAGCTTTCTTT.

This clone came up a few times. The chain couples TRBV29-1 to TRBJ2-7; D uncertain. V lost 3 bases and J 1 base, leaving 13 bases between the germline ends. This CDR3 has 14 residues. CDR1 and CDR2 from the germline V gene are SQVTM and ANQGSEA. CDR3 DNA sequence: TGCAGCGTTGAGACCAATCCTAATTCCTACGAGCAGTACTTC. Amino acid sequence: CSVETNPNSYEQYF.

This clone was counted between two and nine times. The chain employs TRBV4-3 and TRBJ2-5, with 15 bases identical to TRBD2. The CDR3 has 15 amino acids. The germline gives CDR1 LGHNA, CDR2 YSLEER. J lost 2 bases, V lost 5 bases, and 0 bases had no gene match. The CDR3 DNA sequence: TGCGCCAGCAGCGGGACTAGCGGGAGGCAAGAGACCCAGTACTTC. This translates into CASSGTSGRQETQYF.

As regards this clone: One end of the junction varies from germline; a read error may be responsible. The CDR3 loop reads CASSFAGTPHF. CDR3 in DNA: TGTGCCAGCAGTTTTGCAGGCACCCCCCACTTC. J is TRBJ1-2 and V is TRBV6-5; no clear D. Germline-derived CDR1 and CDR2 are MNHEY and SVGAGI. The CDR3 spans 11 residues.

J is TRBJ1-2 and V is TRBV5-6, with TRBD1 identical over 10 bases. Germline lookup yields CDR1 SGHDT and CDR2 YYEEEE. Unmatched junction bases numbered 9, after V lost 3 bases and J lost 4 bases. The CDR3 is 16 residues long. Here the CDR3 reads CASSSGQGYLGYGYTF. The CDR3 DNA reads TGTGCCAGCAGCTCGGGACAGGGGTATTTGGGCTATGGCTACACCTTC.

The CDR3 spells CASSPSRGGYEQYF. The CDR3 DNA reads TGTGCCAGCTCACCAAGCAGGGGAGGCTACGAGCAGTACTTC. The rearrangement uses TRBV18 and TRBJ2-7; D possibly uses TRBD1 or TRBD2 (6 bases each). With 2 bases removed from V and 3 bases from J, the gap between germline ends came to 11 bases. Germline CDR1 is KGHSH and CDR2 is LQKENI. This CDR3 spans 14 amino acids.

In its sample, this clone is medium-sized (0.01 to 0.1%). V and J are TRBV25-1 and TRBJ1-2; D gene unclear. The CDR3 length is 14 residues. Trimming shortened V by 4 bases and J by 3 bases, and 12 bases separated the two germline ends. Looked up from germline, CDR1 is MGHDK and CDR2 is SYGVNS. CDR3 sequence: CASSANAGDYGYTF. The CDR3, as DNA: TGTGCCAGCAGTGCTAATGCAGGCGACTATGGCTACACCTTC.

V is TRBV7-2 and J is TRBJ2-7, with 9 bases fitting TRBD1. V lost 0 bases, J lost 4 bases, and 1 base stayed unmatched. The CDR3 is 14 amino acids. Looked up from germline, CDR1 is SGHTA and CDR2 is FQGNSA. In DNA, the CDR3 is TGTGCCAGCAGCTTAGCTGACAGGGGGTACGAGCAGTACTTC. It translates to CASSLADRGYEQYF. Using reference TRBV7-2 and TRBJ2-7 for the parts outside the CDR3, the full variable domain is GAGVSQSPSNKVTEKGKDVELRCDPISGHTALYWYRQSLGQGLEFLIYFQGNSAPDKSGLPSDRFSAERTGGSVSTLTIQRTQQEDSAVYLCASSLADRGYEQYFGPGTRLTVT.

The CDR3 coding sequence is TGCAGCGCAGTTAGACCGGGACCCGGCACAGATACGCAGTATTTT. This sequence encodes CSAVRPGPGTDTQYF. This chain joins TRBV29-1 and TRBJ2-3; D tentatively fits TRBD1 or TRBD2 (5 bases each). V was trimmed by 7 bases and J by 1 base, leaving 18 bases between them. Germline CDR1 is SQVTM and CDR2 is ANQGSEA. This CDR3 region has 15 residues.

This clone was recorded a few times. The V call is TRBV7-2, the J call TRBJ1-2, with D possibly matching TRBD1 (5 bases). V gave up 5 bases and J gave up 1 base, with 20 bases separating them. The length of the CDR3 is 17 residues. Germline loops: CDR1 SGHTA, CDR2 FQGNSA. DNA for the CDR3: TGTGCCAGCAGCGCCAGATCGGGGCTTACAAATAACTATGGCTACACCTTC. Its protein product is CASSARSGLTNNYGYTF.

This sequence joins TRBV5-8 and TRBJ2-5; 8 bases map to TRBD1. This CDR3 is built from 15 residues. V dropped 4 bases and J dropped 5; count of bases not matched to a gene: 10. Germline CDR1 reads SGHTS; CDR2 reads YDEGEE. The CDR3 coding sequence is TGTGCCAGCAGCCTAGAAAGGACAGGGTTTGAGACCCAGTACTTC. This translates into CASSLERTGFETQYF.

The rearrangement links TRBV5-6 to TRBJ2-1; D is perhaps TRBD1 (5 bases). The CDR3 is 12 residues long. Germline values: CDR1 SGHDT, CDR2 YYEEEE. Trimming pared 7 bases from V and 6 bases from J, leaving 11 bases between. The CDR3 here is CASGAVGNEQFF. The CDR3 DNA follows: TGTGCCAGCGGGGCGGTGGGCAATGAGCAGTTCTTC.

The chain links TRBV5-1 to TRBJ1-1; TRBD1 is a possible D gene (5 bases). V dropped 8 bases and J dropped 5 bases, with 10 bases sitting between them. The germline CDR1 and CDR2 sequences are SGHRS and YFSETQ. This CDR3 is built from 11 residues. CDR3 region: CASFQGTEAFF. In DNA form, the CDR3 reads TGCGCCAGTTTTCAGGGTACTGAAGCTTTCTTT.

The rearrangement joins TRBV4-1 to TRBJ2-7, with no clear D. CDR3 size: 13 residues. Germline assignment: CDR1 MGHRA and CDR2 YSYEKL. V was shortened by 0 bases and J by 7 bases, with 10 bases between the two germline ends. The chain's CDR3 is CASSQETIGEQYF. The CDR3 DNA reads TGCGCCAGCAGCCAAGAGACCATTGGAGAGCAGTACTTC.

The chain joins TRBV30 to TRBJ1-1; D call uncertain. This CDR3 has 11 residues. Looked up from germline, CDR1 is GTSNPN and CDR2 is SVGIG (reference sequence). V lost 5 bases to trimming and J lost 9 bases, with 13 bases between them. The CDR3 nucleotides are TGTGCCTGGGAGTACAGCCAGAAAGCTTTCTTT. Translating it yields CAWEYSQKAFF.

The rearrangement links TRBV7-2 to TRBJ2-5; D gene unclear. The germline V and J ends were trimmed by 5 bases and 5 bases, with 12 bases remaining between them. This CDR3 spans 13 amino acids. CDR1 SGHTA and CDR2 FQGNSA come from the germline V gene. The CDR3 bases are TGTGCCAGCAGCCCCCTGAAGGTTGAGACCCAGTACTTC. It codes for CASSPLKVETQYF. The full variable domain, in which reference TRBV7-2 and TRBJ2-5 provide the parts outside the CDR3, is GAGVSQSPSNKVTEKGKDVELRCDPISGHTALYWYRQSLGQGLEFLIYFQGNSAPDKSGLPSDRFSAERTGGSVSTLTIQRTQQEDSAVYLCASSPLKVETQYFGPGTRLLVL.

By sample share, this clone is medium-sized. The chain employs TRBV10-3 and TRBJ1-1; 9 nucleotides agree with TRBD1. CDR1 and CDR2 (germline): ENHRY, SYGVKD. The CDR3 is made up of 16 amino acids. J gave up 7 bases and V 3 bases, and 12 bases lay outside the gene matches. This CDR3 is CAISDSRTGDFGEAFF. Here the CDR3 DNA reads TGTGCCATCAGTGACTCCCGGACAGGGGATTTTGGTGAAGCTTTCTTT.